The T cell receptor beta chain under discussion was sequenced for a study of identical twins. V was clipped by 5 bases and J by 9 bases, with 14 bases between them. This CDR3 contains 14 residues. Germline V gene lookup returns CDR1 LNHDA and CDR2 SQIVND (reference sequence). The sample holds a few counts of this clonotype. TCRdb re-analysed the 5' RACE reads in MiXCR, keeping a single row per CDR3 protein. The table includes about 920,000 distinct CDR3 sequences, roughly 12% detected once. The data were also submitted as part of a second study, on yellow fever vaccine responses in identical twins.

The receptor's source is a woman aged 18 to 35 in good health. The chain couples TRBV19 to TRBJ1-6, with D unresolved. Sequenced input: PBMCs. Here the CDR3 reads CASSPTGVSSPLHF. The CDR3 bases are TGTGCCAGTAGTCCAACCGGAGTGTCTTCACCCCTCCACTTT.